The rows below give T cell receptor beta chains drawn from one sample of a study of T-cell reconstitution after alpha-beta-depleted transplantation in children. TCRdb re-called the PCR reads with MiXCR, one entry per CDR3 protein. The sample consists of 200,000 to 250,000 distinct CDR3 sequences, roughly 9% of them appearing once. Sequences were derived from PBMCs from the stem cell graft donor, sampled from the stem cell graft. Receptors originate from a human donor who donated a stem cell graft to a child with acute lymphoblastic leukemia. Each CDR3 is given with its conserved first and last residue. A D gene is named only where the DNA matches it firmly. Some rows mark clone size as missing; the rest say once, few, many or name a class of expanded clone.

d_call j_call v_call clone_size cdr3_nt cdr3_aa
. TRBJ2-3 TRBV6-1 . TGTGCCAGCAGTGTGGGACACGGAAGCACAGATACGCAGTATTTT CASSVGHGSTDTQYF
TRBD1 TRBJ2-7 TRBV27 . TGTGCCAGCAGTTCATTGGCAGGGGGAGTGTACGAGCAGTACTTC CASSSLAGGVYEQYF
. TRBJ1-5 TRBV6-1 . TGTGCCAGCAGTGCCCGGTTAAACAATCAGCCCCAGCATTTT CASSARLNNQPQHF
. TRBJ2-2 TRBV7-2 . TGTGCCAGCAGCCAATATACAGGGACCGGGGAGCTGTTTTTT CASSQYTGTGELFF
. TRBJ2-2 TRBV19 many TGTGCCAGTAGTATCTCCCTCGTACTAACCGGGGAGCTGTTTTTT CASSISLVLTGELFF
TRBD2 TRBJ2-1 TRBV6-2/TRBV6-3 few TGTGCCAGCAGCCTTTTTCCGGGACTAGCGGGGGAGCAGTTCTTC CASSLFPGLAGEQFF
. TRBJ2-5 TRBV3-1 . TGTGCCAGCAGCCAAGATGGAGGGGACGGAAAGACCCAGTACTTC CASSQDGGDGKTQYF
TRBD2 TRBJ2-1 TRBV5-1 many TGCGCCAGCAGCTCAGGGACTAGCGGGGGATACAATGAGCAGTTCTTC CASSSGTSGGYNEQFF
TRBD2 TRBJ2-7 TRBV4-1 few TGCGCCAGCAGCCAAGTCGGGGCGTTAGCGGGGGGCTCCTACGAGCAGTACTTC CASSQVGALAGGSYEQYF
TRBD1 TRBJ2-7 TRBV4-1 many TGCGCCAGCAGCCAAGATCTTTCGGGGACAGGGGGCATCAGGAGCTCCTACGAGCAGTACTTC CASSQDLSGTGGIRSSYEQYF
. TRBJ2-7 TRBV10-3 . TGTGCCATCAGTGAGTACGGGACGGGGGCCTACGAGCAGTACTTC CAISEYGTGAYEQYF
TRBD2 TRBJ2-7 TRBV7-2 many TGTGCCAGCAGCTTAGGGGCGGGGGGTACCTACGAGCAGTACTTC CASSLGAGGTYEQYF
. TRBJ2-3 TRBV20-1 many TGCAGTGCTAAAACTTTAGCCATCACAGATACGCAGTATTTT CSAKTLAITDTQYF
. TRBJ1-5 TRBV20-1 few TGCAGTGCTGGGACGAATGGGAATCAGCCCCAGCATTTT CSAGTNGNQPQHF
TRBD1 TRBJ2-7 TRBV6-1 . TGTGCCAGCAGTCCGCACACCGGGACAGGATACGAGCAGTACTTC CASSPHTGTGYEQYF
. TRBJ2-1 TRBV7-6 many TGTGCCAGCAGCAAAGAGGGGGATCCATACAATGAGCAGTTCTTC CASSKEGDPYNEQFF
. TRBJ1-1 TRBV15 . TGTGCCACCAGTACCAGGGAGGGCACTGAAGCTTTCTTT CATSTREGTEAFF
TRBD2 TRBJ2-1 TRBV5-1 . TGCGCCAGCAGCTCCACCCTACTAGCGGGGGGAGACAATGAGCAGTTCTTC CASSSTLLAGGDNEQFF
. TRBJ1-5 TRBV6-2/TRBV6-3 . TGTGCCAGCAGTTATACACAGGTTCAGCCCCAGCATTTT CASSYTQVQPQHF
TRBD1 TRBJ1-4 TRBV27 . TGTGCCAGCAGTATCCGTCAGGGACAGGGGTATGAAAAACTGTTTTTT CASSIRQGQGYEKLFF
TRBD1 TRBJ1-5 TRBV6-2/TRBV6-3 . TGTGCCAGCACTCTGACAGGGATTCAGCCCCAGCATTTT CASTLTGIQPQHF
. TRBJ2-1 TRBV5-5 hyperexpanded TGTGCCAGCAGCTTGGAGGTAGGGGGGAATGAGCAGTTCTTC CASSLEVGGNEQFF
. TRBJ1-1 TRBV19 few TGTGCCAGTAGAACCTCGACAGGACTGGGCACTGAAGCTTTCTTT CASRTSTGLGTEAFF
TRBD1 TRBJ2-7 TRBV5-1 few TGCGCCAGCAGCTCGGCCGGACAGGGATTCTACGAGCAGTACTTC CASSSAGQGFYEQYF
. TRBJ2-2 TRBV27 few TGTGCCAGCAGTAGCACGGCAGCGAACACCGGGGAGCTGTTTTTT CASSSTAANTGELFF
. TRBJ1-5 TRBV5-1 . TGCGCCAGCAGCTCCGCCACAGGGCCGAATCAGCCCCAGCATTTT CASSSATGPNQPQHF
. TRBJ2-7 TRBV27 few TGTGCCAGCAGTTCAAAGCGACAGGCAAGCTCCTACGAGCAGTACTTC CASSSKRQASSYEQYF
. TRBJ1-1 TRBV9 . TGTGCCAGCAGCGTAGAGGGGGGGGTCACTGAAGCTTTCTTT CASSVEGGVTEAFF
. TRBJ2-3 TRBV11-2 many TGTGCCAGCAGCTTAGGTCGGGGACTCTCAAGATTCACCCTCCCTAGCACAGATACGCAGTATTTT CASSLGRGLSRFTLPSTDTQYF
. TRBJ2-5 TRBV7-2 few TGTGCCAGCAGCTTAGCACGAGGCGAGACCCAGTACTTC CASSLARGETQYF
. TRBJ1-2 TRBV5-1 few TGCGCCAGCAGCTTGGTGTCAGAAAACTATGGCTACACCTTC CASSLVSENYGYTF